This T cell receptor beta chain was observed in a study of shared clonotypes between healthy human individuals. Some clones are missing from TCRdb's copy, which holds only in-frame ones; the method was immunoSEQ multiplex PCR. Here the sample spans over a million clones, approximately 97% being singletons. Trimming removed 0 bases at V and 0 bases at J, with 12 bases between. CDR3 length equals 16 residues. Germline lookup yields CDR1 KGHSH and CDR2 LQKENI. This TCR was recovered from a man aged 25-45 years in good health. The chain combines TRBV18 with TRBJ2-7, with D tentatively TRBD2 (6 bases). The specimen sequenced was naive CD4+ T cells sorted from blood. The subset is: CD45RA+ positively selected. The CDR3 DNA is TGTGCCAGCTCACCACCGATACTAGCCCACTCCTACGAGCAGTACTTC. Translated: CASSPPILAHSYEQYF. The full variable domain, rest sourced from reference TRBV18 and TRBJ2-7, is NAGVMQNPRHLVRRRGQEARLRCSPMKGHSHVYWYRQLPEEGLKFMVYLQKENIIDESGMPKERFSAEFPKEGPSILRIQQVVRGDSAAYFCASSPPILAHSYEQYFGPGTRLTVT.